This entry lists 27 T cell receptor beta chains sequenced from one sample in a study of graft-versus-host responses after intestinal transplantation. Method: immunoSEQ multiplex PCR; TCRdb's copy keeps in-frame clones and lacks some. The data contain 23,000 or so clones, around 82% of them singletons. Antigens of these TCRs are unknown. The sequenced sample was unstimulated CD8+ T cells sorted from spleen or lymph node cells, obtained before transplant. These receptors were taken from a human donor who was the organ donor for an intestinal transplant.

The chain couples TRBV1 to TRBJ2-3. TRBV1 is noted as a pseudogene. The CDR3 runs 14 residues. The CDR3 DNA sequence: TGCACCAGCAACTTTCCGGTGGCCACAGATACGCAGTATTTT. Its protein product is CTSNFPVATDTQYF.

This sequence joins TRBV9 and TRBJ2-3; 9 bases fit TRBD2. From germline, CDR1 is SGDLS and CDR2 YYNGEE. V shed 7 bases and J 4 bases; nucleotides not matched to a gene: 16. The CDR3 is 17 amino acids. The CDR3 DNA reads TGTGCCAGCGGGAAAGATCTCGGCGGGGGGGCCGCAGATACGCAGTATTTT. Protein sequence: CASGKDLGGGAADTQYF.

V usage is TRBV7-9 and J usage is TRBJ1-4, with a tentative D call TRBD1 (6 bases). Trimming pared 7 bases from V and 6 bases from J, leaving 21 bases between. Germline V lookup: CDR1 SEHNR, CDR2 FQNEAQ (reference sequence). This CDR3 contains 16 residues. DNA for the CDR3: TGTGCCAGCACCGACCCCACAGGGATCGGCCATGAAAAACTGTTTTTT. This codes for CASTDPTGIGHEKLFF. Together with reference TRBV7-9 and TRBJ1-4, the CDR3 gives the full variable domain: DTGVSQNPRHKITKRGQNVTFRCDPISEHNRLYWYRQTLGQGPEFLTYFQNEAQLEKSRLLSDRFSAERPKGSFSTLEIQRTEQGDSAMYLCASTDPTGIGHEKLFFGSGTQLSVL.

V is TRBV10-1 and J is TRBJ1-2, with D uncertain. The V gene's germline CDR1 is WNHNN and CDR2 SYGVQD (reference sequence). The V gene lost 0 bases and the J gene lost 7 bases, with 3 bases spanning the gap. This CDR3 has 11 amino acids. The CDR3: CASSESGGYTF. The CDR3 region has the DNA TGCGCCAGCAGTGAGTCGGGTGGCTACACCTTC.

The chain carries TRBV5-6 and TRBJ1-2; D remains unclear. The CDR3 runs to 13 residues. V shed 1 base and J shed 5 bases, with 9 bases lying between them. Germline CDR1 and CDR2: SGHDT and YYEEEE. The CDR3 DNA reads as TGTGCCAGCAGCTTGAACACGTTATATGGCTACACCTTC. Amino acids: CASSLNTLYGYTF.

A single count supports this clone. The chain recombines TRBV6-1 with TRBJ2-2; the D is unclear. CDR3 length: 14 amino acids. Germline V gives CDR1 MNHNS, CDR2 SASEGT. V was trimmed by 4 bases and J by 1 base, leaving 7 bases between them. DNA of the CDR3: TGTGCCAGCAGTGCTAAGAGGAACACCGGGGAGCTGTTTTTT. Encoded protein: CASSAKRNTGELFF.

The chain uses TRBV7-9 and TRBJ2-7; D remains ambiguous. The CDR3 is made up of 13 amino acids. V lost 5 bases and J 3 bases, leaving 11 bases between the germline ends. Germline V gene sequence: CDR1 SEHNR, CDR2 FQNEAQ (reference sequence). The CDR3 sequence is CASSTGSNYEQYF. CDR3 coding DNA: TGTGCCAGCAGCACCGGGTCCAACTACGAGCAGTACTTC.

The CDR3 spells CASSQDRGENTEAFF. In DNA form, the CDR3 reads TGTGCCAGCAGCCAAGACCGGGGGGAGAACACTGAAGCTTTCTTT. This chain uses TRBV4-2 with TRBJ1-1, with D perhaps matching TRBD1 (5 bases). Germline CDR1 and CDR2: LGHNA and YNFKEQ. V lost 0 bases and J lost 1, with 9 bases in between. The CDR3 runs 15 residues.

This chain links TRBV27 with TRBJ1-1; 8 bases line up with TRBD1. Losses at the gene ends were 7 bases for V and 3 bases for J; bases not matched to a gene: 10. This CDR3 has 15 amino acids. Germline CDR1 reads MNHEY; CDR2 reads SMNVEV (reference sequence). CDR3 DNA sequence: TGTGCCAGCACACCAGGGGGCATCGGGTACACTGAAGCTTTCTTT. Translation gives CASTPGGIGYTEAFF.

The chain joins TRBV18 to TRBJ1-5; the D gene is possibly TRBD1 (6 bases). Germline V lookup: CDR1 KGHSH, CDR2 LQKENI. The ends were cut back, 5 bases at V and 0 bases at J, with 23 bases in the middle. The CDR3 has 19 amino acids. CDR3 protein: CASSSSEPDRKHSNQPQHF. As DNA, the CDR3 is TGTGCCAGCTCATCCTCTGAGCCCGACAGGAAACATAGCAATCAGCCCCAGCATTTT.

The DNA for the CDR3 is TGTGCCAGCAGCTCTTCTAACCTAGGCTTGGACACAGATACGCAGTATTTT. It is translated as CASSSSNLGLDTDTQYF. This sequence joins TRBV7-9 and TRBJ2-3; no clear D gene. CDR3 size: 17 residues. V was pared by 4 bases and J by 2 bases, with 19 bases between. Germline V gene lookup returns CDR1 SEHNR and CDR2 FQNEAQ (reference sequence).

This sequence joins TRBV7-9 and TRBJ2-3; no clear D gene. This CDR3 is 13 amino acids long. The germline CDR1 and CDR2 sequences are SEHNR and FQNEAQ (reference sequence). V lost 4 bases to trimming and J lost 0 bases, with 5 bases between them. CDR3 nucleotides: TGTGCCAGCAGCTGGGATAGCACAGATACGCAGTATTTT. Amino acid sequence: CASSWDSTDTQYF.

V and J are TRBV5-4 and TRBJ2-3, with 13 bases identical to TRBD2. Germline-derived CDR1 and CDR2 are SGHNT and YYREEE (reference sequence). J was trimmed by 2 bases and V by 4 bases; bases with no gene match: 10. The CDR3 loop spans 18 amino acids. The CDR3 DNA sequence: TGTGCCAGCAGCCGACCGACTAGCGGGGGGCTTCACACAGATACGCAGTATTTT. Its translation is CASSRPTSGGLHTDTQYF.

CDR3 DNA sequence: TGCGCCAGCAGCTTCGAGTTCGAGCAGTACTTC. This sequence encodes CASSFEFEQYF. V gene TRBV5-1 combines with J gene TRBJ2-7, with D unresolved. Germline CDR1 and CDR2: SGHRS and YFSETQ. The CDR3 length is 11 residues. The V end lost 2 bases, the J end lost 6 bases, and 6 bases lay between the germline ends.

This clone occurred a few times. The V and J genes are TRBV15 and TRBJ2-7, with D unclear. Germline CDR1 reads LNHNV; CDR2 reads YYDKDF (reference sequence). Trimming shortened V by 0 bases and J by 3 bases, and 9 bases separated the two germline ends. This CDR3 has 14 residues. The CDR3 sequence is CATSRDPAGYEQYF. The CDR3 DNA sequence: TGTGCCACCAGCAGAGATCCAGCAGGCTACGAGCAGTACTTC.

The gene calls are TRBV11-2 and TRBJ2-3; no clear D gene. CDR1 is SGHAT, CDR2 FQNNGV, per germline. The CDR3 totals 17 residues. The ends were cut back, 3 bases at V and 3 bases at J, with 19 bases in the middle. CDR3 sequence: CASSFPGVAVSTDTQYF. The CDR3 DNA follows: TGTGCCAGCAGCTTCCCAGGCGTGGCGGTCAGTACAGATACGCAGTATTTT.

The chain carries TRBV6-5 and TRBJ1-1; unclear D gene. Germline V gene sequence: CDR1 MNHEY, CDR2 SVGAGI. V was trimmed by 6 bases and J by 6 bases, leaving 11 bases between them. CDR3 length: 12 residues. The CDR3 DNA sequence: TGTGCCAGCAGCCCCTCTGGGCCTGAAGCTTTCTTT. This sequence encodes CASSPSGPEAFF.

The table lists this clone with a count of one. The chain joins TRBV4-1 to TRBJ1-5, with unresolved D. Germline CDR1 MGHRA, CDR2 YSYEKL. This CDR3 comprises 14 residues. V lost 0 bases, J lost 7 bases, and 10 bases lay in between. CDR3: CASSQDRGWQPQHF. The CDR3 DNA is TGCGCCAGCAGCCAAGATCGCGGGTGGCAGCCCCAGCATTTT.

The V call is TRBV4-3, the J call TRBJ2-3; the match to TRBD2 covers 7 bases. CDR1 is LGHNA and CDR2 is YSLEER in the germline V gene. The CDR3 covers 16 residues. After removal of 1 base from V and 2 bases from J, the junction contained 6 bases not matched to a gene. The CDR3 here is CASSQGQAGLTDTQYF. CDR3 sequence (DNA): TGCGCCAGCAGCCAAGGGCAAGCGGGGCTCACAGATACGCAGTATTTT.

This chain joins TRBV13 and TRBJ2-7, with 11 positions matching TRBD2. The CDR3 is made up of 17 amino acids. Germline CDR1 and CDR2: PRHDT and FYEKMQ (reference sequence). V lost 5 bases, J lost 4 bases, and 13 bases stayed unmatched. For the CDR3, the DNA is TGTGCCAGCAGCCCTTCTTTAACTAGCGGGAGAAGATACGAGCAGTACTTC. Translated, it gives CASSPSLTSGRRYEQYF.

This clone was found once. Its ends do not fully match the called genes, so a read error is possible. The CDR3 DNA reads as TGTGCCAGTAGCATAGCGGGGGGAGTCAATGAGCAGTTCTTC. This gives the protein CASSIAGGVNEQFF. V usage is TRBV19 and J usage is TRBJ2-1, with 10 positions matching TRBD2. This CDR3 comprises 14 residues. The germline V gene has CDR1 LNHDA and CDR2 SQIVND (reference sequence).

CDR3 region: CASSEGKRTEAFF. The CDR3, as DNA: TGTGCCAGCAGTGAAGGTAAGCGGACTGAAGCTTTCTTT. V and J are TRBV6-1 and TRBJ1-1; D not certain. In germline, CDR1 is MNHNS, CDR2 SASEGT. This CDR3 is built from 13 residues. V dropped 1 base and J dropped 5 bases, with 8 bases sitting between them.

The CDR3 sequence: CASSEWGGVHEQYF. The CDR3 DNA follows: TGTGCCAGCAGTGAATGGGGTGGAGTCCACGAGCAGTACTTC. The J gene is TRBJ2-7, the V gene TRBV6-5; D is undetermined. V was cut by 5 bases and J by 5 bases, with 16 bases left in between. This CDR3 contains 14 residues. The germline V gene encodes CDR1 MNHEY and CDR2 SVGAGI.

The chain recombines TRBV5-3 with TRBJ1-2; D gene ambiguous. TRBV5-3 belongs to the ORF category, with a function that is uncertain. This CDR3 is 13 amino acids long. V was clipped by 3 bases and J by 2 bases, with 8 bases between them. The CDR3 nucleotides read TGTGCCAGAAGCTCCGGACTCAACTATGGCTACACCTTC. This encodes CARSSGLNYGYTF.

This clone was seen only a few times. The chain employs TRBV5-4 and TRBJ2-3, with D maybe TRBD2 (6 bases). Trimming stripped 4 bases from V and 4 bases from J, with 7 bases between. The CDR3 is 12 amino acids. CDR1 is SGHNT, CDR2 YYREEE, per germline (reference sequence). This CDR3 reads CASSGGSDTQYF. CDR3 in DNA: TGTGCCAGCAGCGGGGGGTCAGATACGCAGTATTTT. Drawing the rest from reference TRBV5-4 and TRBJ2-3, the complete variable domain is ETGVTQSPTHLIKTRGQQVTLRCSSQSGHNTVSWYQQALGQGPQFIFQYYREEENGRGNFPPRFSGLQFPNYSSELNVNALELDDSALYLCASSGGSDTQYFGPGTRLTVL.

The chain combines TRBV7-9 with TRBJ2-2, with D perhaps matching TRBD1 or TRBD2 (5 bases each). CDR1 is SEHNR, CDR2 FQNEAQ, per germline (reference sequence). The ends were cut back, 9 bases at V and 3 bases at J, with 11 bases in the middle. The CDR3 totals 13 residues. This CDR3 is CARPGRDTGELFF. The CDR3 DNA reads TGTGCCAGACCGGGGCGGGACACCGGGGAGCTGTTTTTT.

The rearrangement links TRBV11-2 to TRBJ2-5, with unresolved D. This CDR3 spans 13 amino acids. V lost 2 bases and J 5 bases, leaving 9 bases between the germline ends. Germline CDR1 and CDR2: SGHAT and FQNNGV. The CDR3 nucleotides read TGTGCCAGCAGCTTACTAGAGTGGGAGACCCAGTACTTC. Protein sequence: CASSLLEWETQYF.